Described below is a single T cell receptor (beta chain) sequence and its context. V gave up 5 bases and J gave up 7 bases, with 15 bases separating them. CDR1 and CDR2 from the germline V gene are SGHDN and FVKESK. This CDR3 comprises 15 residues. Per the original data handling: Amplification with reference gene primers provided the estimates of nucleated cell counts. Here immunoSEQ multiplex PCR was the method, and the copy in TCRdb shows in-frame clones only, minus some. D and trimming come from the DNA, and the V and J calls and clone size come from that table. Of about 200,000 clones in the sample, approximately 82% were seen once. This record belongs to a study of blood T cell repertoires in COVID-19. Turning to the study itself: The origin of the acute and convalescent COVID-19 samples was the United States, Italy and Spain. Sources were T cells, B-cell-depleted T cells, or PBMCs; the material itself was cDNA or gDNA.

The clonotype originates from a middle-aged woman with acute or convalescent COVID-19. Sample: peripheral blood. V and J are TRBV14 and TRBJ1-6, with D perhaps matching TRBD1 (6 bases). CDR3 in amino acids: CASSGRGGQNSPLHF. The CDR3, as DNA: TGTGCCAGCAGCGGTAGGGGGGGGCAAAATTCACCCCTCCACTTT.